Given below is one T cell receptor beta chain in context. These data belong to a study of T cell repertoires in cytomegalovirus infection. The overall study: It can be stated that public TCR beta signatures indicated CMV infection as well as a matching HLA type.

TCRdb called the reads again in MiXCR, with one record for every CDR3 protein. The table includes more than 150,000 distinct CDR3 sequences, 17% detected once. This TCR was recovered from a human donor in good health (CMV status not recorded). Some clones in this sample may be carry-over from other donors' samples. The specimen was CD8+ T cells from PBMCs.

The DNA for the CDR3 is TGTGCCAGCAGCCTCGAGGGGACAGGGGCGAACTATGGCTACACCTTC. Translating it yields CASSLEGTGANYGYTF. The chain has TRBV7-8 and TRBJ1-2; 10 bases fit TRBD1. V lost 5 bases and J lost 2; bases outside the gene matches: 8. Germline V gives CDR1 SGHVS, CDR2 FQNEAQ. This CDR3 comprises 16 residues.